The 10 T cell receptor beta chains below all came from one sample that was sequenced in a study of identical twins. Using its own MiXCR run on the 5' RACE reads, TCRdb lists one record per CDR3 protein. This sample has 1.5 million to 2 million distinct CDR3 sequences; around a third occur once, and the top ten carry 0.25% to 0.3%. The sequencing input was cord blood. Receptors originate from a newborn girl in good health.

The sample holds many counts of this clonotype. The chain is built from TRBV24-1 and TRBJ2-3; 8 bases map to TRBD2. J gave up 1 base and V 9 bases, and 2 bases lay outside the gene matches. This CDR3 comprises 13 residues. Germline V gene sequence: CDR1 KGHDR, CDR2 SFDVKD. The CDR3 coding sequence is TGTGCCACCTCAGCGGGAGGCACAGATACGCAGTATTTT. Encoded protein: CATSAGGTDTQYF.

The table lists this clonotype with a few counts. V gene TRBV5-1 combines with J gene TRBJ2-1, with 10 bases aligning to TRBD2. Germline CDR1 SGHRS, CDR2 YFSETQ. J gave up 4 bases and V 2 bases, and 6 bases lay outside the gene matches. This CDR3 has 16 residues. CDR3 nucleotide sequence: TGCGCCAGCAGCTTTATTAGCGGGAGGAGTTACAATGAGCAGTTCTTC. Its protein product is CASSFISGRSYNEQFF.

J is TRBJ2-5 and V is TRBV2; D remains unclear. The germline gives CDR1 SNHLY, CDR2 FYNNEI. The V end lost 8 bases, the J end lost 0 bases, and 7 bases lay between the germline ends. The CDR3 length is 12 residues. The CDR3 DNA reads TGTGCCAGCCGTGTGTACCAAGAGACCCAGTACTTC. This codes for CASRVYQETQYF.

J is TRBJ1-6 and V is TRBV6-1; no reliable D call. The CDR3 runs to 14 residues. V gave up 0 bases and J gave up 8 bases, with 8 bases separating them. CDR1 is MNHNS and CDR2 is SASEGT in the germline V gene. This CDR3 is CASSEARGHSPLHF. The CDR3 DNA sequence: TGTGCCAGCAGTGAAGCGCGCGGCCATTCACCCCTCCACTTT.

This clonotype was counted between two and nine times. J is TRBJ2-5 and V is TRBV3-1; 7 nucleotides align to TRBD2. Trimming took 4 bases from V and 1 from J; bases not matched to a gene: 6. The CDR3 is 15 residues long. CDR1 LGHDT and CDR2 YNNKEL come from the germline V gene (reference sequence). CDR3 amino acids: CASSRWASGQETQYF. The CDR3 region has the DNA TGTGCCAGCAGCCGATGGGCTAGCGGCCAAGAGACCCAGTACTTC.

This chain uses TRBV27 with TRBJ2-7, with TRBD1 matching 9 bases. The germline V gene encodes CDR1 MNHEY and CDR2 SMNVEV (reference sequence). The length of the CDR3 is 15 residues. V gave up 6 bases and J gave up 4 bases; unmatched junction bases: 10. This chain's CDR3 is CASSHNRGRMYEQYF. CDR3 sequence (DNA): TGTGCCAGCAGCCATAACAGGGGGCGCATGTACGAGCAGTACTTC.

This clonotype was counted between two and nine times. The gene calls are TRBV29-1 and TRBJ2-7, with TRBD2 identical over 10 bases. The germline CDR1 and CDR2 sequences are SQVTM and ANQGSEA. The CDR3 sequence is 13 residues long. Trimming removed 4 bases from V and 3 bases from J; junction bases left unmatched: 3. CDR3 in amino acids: CSVGASGSYEQYF. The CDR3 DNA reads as TGCAGCGTTGGGGCTAGCGGGAGCTACGAGCAGTACTTC.

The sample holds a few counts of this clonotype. This CDR3 reads CASSQEQRDSNSPLHF. The CDR3 region has the DNA TGTGCCAGCAGCCAAGAGCAGCGGGACAGCAATTCACCCCTCCACTTT. This sequence joins TRBV4-2 and TRBJ1-6; 7 bases are shared with TRBD1. The V segment lost 0 bases and the J segment 7 bases; nucleotides outside the gene matches: 6. Germline V gene lookup returns CDR1 LGHNA and CDR2 YNFKEQ. The CDR3 is 16 residues long.

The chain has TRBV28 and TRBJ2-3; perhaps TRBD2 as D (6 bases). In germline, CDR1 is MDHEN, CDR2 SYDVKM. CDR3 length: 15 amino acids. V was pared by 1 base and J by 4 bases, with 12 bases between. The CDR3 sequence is CASSLLSGEADTQYF. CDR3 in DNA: TGTGCCAGCAGTTTATTATCGGGAGAGGCAGATACGCAGTATTTT.

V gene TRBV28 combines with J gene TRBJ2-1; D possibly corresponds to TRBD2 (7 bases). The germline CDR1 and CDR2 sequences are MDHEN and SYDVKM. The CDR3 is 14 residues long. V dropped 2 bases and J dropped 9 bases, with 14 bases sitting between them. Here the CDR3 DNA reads TGTGCCAGCAGTTTAGATCCAGGGGAGGGTGAGCAGTTCTTC. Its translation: CASSLDPGEGEQFF. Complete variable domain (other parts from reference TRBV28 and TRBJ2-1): DVKVTQSSRYLVKRTGEKVFLECVQDMDHENMFWYRQDPGLGLRLIYFSYDVKMKEKGDIPEGYSVSREKKERFSLILESASTNQTSMYLCASSLDPGEGEQFFGPGTRLTVL.